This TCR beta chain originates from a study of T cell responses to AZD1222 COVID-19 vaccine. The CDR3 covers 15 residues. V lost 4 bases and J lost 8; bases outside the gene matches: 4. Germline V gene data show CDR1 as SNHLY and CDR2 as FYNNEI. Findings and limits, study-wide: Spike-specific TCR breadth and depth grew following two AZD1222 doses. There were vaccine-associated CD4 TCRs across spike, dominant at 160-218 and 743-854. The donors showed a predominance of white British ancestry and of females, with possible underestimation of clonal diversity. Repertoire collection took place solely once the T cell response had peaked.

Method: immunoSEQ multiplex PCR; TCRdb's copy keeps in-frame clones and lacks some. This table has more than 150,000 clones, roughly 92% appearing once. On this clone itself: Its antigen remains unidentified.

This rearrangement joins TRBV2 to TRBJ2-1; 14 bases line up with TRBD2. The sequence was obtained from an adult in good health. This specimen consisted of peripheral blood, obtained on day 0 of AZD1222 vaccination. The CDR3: CASSGTSGRLDEQFF. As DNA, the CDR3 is TGTGCCAGCAGTGGGACTAGCGGGAGGCTCGATGAGCAGTTCTTC.